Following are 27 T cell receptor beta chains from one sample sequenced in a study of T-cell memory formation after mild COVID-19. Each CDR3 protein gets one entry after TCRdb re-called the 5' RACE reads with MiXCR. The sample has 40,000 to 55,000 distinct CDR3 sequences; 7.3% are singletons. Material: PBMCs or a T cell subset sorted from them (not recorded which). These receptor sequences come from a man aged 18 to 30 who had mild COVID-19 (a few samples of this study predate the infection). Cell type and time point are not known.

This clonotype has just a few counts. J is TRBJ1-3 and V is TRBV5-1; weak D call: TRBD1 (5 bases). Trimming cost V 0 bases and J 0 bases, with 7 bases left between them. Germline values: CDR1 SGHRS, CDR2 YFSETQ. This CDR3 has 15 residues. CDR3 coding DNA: TGCGCCAGCAGCTTGGTTGGGGCCTCTGGAAACACCATATATTTT. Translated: CASSLVGASGNTIYF.

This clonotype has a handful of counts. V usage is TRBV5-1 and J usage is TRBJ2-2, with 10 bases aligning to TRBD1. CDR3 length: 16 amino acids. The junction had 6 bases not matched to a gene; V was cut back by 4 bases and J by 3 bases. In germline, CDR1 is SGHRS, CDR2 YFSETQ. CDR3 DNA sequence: TGCGCCAGCAGCGATACAGGGACAGGGGACACCGGGGAGCTGTTTTTT. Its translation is CASSDTGTGDTGELFF.

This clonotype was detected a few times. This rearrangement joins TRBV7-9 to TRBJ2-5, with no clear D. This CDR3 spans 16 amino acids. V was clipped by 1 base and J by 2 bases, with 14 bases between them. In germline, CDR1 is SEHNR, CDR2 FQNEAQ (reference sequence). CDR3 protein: CASSLGGGQQQETQYF. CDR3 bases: TGTGCCAGCAGCTTAGGAGGTGGTCAGCAGCAAGAGACCCAGTACTTC.

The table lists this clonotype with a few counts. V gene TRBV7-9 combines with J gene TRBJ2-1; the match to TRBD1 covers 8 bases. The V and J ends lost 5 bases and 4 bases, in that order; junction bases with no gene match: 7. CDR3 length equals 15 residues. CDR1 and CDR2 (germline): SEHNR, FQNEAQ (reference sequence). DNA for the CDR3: TGTGCCAGCAGCCGGCCAGGGGGCGGGTACAATGAGCAGTTCTTC. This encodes CASSRPGGGYNEQFF.

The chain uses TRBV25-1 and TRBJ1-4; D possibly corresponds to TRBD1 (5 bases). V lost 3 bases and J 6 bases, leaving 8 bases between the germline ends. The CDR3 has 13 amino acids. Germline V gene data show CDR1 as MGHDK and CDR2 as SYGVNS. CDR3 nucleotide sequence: TGTGCCAGCAGTGACGGGGCTGATGAAAAACTGTTTTTT. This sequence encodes CASSDGADEKLFF.

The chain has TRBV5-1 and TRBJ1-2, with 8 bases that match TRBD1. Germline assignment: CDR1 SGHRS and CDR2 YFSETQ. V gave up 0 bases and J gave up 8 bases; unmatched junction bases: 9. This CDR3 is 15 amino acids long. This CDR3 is CASSLAGGATDGYTF. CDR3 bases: TGCGCCAGCAGCTTGGCAGGGGGCGCGACCGACGGCTACACCTTC.

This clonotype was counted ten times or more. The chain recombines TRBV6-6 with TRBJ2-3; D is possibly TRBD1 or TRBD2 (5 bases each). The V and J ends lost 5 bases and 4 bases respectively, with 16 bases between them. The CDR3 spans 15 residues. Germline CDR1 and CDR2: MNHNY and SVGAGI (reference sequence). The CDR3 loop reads CASSPSGGFADTQYF. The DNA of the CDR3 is TGTGCCAGCAGTCCCTCTGGGGGTTTCGCAGATACGCAGTATTTT.

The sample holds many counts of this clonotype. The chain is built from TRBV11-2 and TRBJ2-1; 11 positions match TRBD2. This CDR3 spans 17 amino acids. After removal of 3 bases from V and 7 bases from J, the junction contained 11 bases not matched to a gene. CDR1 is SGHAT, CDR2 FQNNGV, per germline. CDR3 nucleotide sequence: TGTGCCAGCAGCTTTCCTAGCGGGGGGCGACTGGGGAATGAGCAGTTCTTC. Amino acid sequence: CASSFPSGGRLGNEQFF.

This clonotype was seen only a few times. DNA for the CDR3: TGTGCCAGCAGCCGGGGGAGGACACTCGAGCAGTACGTC. Translating it yields CASSRGRTLEQYV. J is TRBJ2-7 and V is TRBV25-1, with D maybe TRBD2 (6 bases). Between the trimmed V and J ends, which lost 6 bases and 6 bases, there was a span of 15 bases. There are 13 residues in the CDR3. CDR1 is MGHDK, CDR2 SYGVNS, per germline.

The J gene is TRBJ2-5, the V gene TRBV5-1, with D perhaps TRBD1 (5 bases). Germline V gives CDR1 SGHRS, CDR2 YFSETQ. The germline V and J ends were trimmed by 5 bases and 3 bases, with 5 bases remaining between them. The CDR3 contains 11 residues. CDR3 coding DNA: TGCGCCAGCAGACAGGAAGAGACCCAGTACTTC. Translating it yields CASRQEETQYF. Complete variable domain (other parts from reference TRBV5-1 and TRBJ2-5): KAGVTQTPRYLIKTRGQQVTLSCSPISGHRSVSWYQQTPGQGLQFLFEYFSETQRNKGNFPGRFSGRQFSNSRSEMNVSTLELGDSALYLCASRQEETQYFGPGTRLLVL.

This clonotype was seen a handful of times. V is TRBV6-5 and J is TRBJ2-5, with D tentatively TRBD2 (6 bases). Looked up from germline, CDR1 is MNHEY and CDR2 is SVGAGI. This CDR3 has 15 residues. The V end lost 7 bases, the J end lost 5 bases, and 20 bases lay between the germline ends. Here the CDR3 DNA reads TGTGCCAGCACCCACTTCGGCGGGGCGGGCGAGACCCAGTACTTC. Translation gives CASTHFGGAGETQYF.

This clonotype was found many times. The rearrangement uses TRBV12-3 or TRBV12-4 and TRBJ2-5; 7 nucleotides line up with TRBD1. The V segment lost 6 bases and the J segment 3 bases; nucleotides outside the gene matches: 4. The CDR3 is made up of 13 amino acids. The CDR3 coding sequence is TGTGCCAGCAGCGACAGGGTGAAAGAGACCCAGTACTTC. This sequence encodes CASSDRVKETQYF.

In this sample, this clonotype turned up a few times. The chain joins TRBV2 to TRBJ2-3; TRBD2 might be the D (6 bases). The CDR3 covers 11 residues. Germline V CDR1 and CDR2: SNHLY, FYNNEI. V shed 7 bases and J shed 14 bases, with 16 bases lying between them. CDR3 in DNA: TGTGCCAGCAAGGAGGGAATCTCCGCGTATTTT. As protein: CASKEGISAYF.

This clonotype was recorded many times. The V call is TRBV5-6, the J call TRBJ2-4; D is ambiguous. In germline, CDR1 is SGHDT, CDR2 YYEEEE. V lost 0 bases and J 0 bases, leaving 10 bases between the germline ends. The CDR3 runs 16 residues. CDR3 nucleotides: TGTGCCAGCAGCTTGGGGGTGGAGATAGCCAAAAACATTCAGTACTTC. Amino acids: CASSLGVEIAKNIQYF.

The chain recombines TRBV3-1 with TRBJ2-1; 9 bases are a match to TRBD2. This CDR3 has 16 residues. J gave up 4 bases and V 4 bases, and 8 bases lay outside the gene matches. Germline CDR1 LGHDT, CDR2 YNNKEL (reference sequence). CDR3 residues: CASSPRSGGTYNEQFF. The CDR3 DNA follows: TGTGCCAGCAGCCCCAGGAGCGGGGGGACTTACAATGAGCAGTTCTTC.

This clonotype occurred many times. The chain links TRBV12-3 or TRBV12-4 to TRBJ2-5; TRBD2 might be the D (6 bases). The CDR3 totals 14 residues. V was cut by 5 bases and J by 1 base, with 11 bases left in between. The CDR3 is CASSVGTAQETQYF. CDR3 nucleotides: TGTGCCAGCAGTGTCGGGACTGCCCAAGAGACCCAGTACTTC.

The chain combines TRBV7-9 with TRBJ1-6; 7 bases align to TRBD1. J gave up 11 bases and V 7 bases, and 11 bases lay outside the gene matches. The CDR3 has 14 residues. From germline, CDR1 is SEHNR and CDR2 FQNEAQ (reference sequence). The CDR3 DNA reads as TGTGCCAGCATCCAAACAGGGGTACGGGCACCCCTCCACTTT. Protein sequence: CASIQTGVRAPLHF.

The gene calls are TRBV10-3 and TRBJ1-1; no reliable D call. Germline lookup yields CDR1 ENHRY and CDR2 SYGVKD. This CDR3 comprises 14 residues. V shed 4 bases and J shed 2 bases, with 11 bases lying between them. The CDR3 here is CAISVRADNTEAFF. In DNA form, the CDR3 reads TGTGCCATCAGTGTAAGGGCAGATAACACTGAAGCTTTCTTT.

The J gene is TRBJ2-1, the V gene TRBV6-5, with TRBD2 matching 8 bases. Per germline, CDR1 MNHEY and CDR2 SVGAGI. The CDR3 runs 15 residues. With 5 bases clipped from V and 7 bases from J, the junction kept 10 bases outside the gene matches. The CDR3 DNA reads TGTGCCAGCAGTCAAGGGACTAGTCGAGGGAATGAGCAGTTCTTC. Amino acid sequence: CASSQGTSRGNEQFF.

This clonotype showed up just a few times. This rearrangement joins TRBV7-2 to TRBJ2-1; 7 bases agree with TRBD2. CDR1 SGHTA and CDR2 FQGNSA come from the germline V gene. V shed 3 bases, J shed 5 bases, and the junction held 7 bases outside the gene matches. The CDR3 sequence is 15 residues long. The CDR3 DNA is TGTGCCAGCAGCTTGGAGCGGGGAAACAACAATGAGCAGTTCTTC. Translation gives CASSLERGNNNEQFF.

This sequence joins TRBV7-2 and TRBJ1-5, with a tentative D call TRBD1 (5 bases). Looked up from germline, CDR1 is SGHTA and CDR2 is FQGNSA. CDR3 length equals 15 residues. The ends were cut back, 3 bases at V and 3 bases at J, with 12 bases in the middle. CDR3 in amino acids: CASSFFGGYNQPQHF. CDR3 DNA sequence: TGTGCCAGCAGCTTCTTCGGGGGTTACAATCAGCCCCAGCATTTT.

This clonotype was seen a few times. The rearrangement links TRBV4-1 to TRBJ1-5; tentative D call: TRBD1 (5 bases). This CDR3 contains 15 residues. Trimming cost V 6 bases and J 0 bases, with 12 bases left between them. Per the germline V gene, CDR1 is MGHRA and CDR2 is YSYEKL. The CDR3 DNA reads TGCGCCAGCAGGGAGAGGGACGTTAGCAATCAGCCCCAGCATTTT. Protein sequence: CASRERDVSNQPQHF.

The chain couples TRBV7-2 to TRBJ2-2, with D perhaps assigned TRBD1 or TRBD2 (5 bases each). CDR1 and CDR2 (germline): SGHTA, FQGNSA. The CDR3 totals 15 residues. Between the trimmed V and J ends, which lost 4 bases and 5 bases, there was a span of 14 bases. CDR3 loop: CASSSAGAPTGELFF. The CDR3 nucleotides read TGTGCCAGCAGCTCGGCCGGGGCTCCAACCGGGGAGCTGTTTTTT.

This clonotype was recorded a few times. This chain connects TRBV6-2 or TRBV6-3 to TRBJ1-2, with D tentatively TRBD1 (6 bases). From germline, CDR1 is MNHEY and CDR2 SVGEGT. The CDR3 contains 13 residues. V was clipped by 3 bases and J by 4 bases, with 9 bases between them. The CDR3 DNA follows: TGTGCCAGCAGTTATGGGGGGCCCTATGGCTACACCTTC. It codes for CASSYGGPYGYTF.

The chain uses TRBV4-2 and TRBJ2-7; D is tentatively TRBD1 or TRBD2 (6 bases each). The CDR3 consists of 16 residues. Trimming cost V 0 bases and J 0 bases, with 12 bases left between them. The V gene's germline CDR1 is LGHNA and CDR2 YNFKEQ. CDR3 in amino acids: CASSQDGEGGSYEQYF. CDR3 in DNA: TGTGCCAGCAGCCAAGATGGCGAGGGGGGCTCCTACGAGCAGTACTTC.

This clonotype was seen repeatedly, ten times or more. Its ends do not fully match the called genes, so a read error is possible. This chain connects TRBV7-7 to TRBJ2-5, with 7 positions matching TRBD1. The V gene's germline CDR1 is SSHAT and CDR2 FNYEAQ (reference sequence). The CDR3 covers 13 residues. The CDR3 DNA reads TGTGCTAGCAGTCCCGACAGGGCAGAGACCCAGTACTTC. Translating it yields CASSPDRAETQYF.

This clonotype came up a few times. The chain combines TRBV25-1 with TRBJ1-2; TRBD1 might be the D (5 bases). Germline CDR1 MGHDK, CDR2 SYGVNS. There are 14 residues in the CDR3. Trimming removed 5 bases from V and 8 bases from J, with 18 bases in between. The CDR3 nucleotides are TGTGCCAGCAGTCGGAAAGGGGACGGCGGGGGCTACACCTTC. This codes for CASSRKGDGGGYTF.